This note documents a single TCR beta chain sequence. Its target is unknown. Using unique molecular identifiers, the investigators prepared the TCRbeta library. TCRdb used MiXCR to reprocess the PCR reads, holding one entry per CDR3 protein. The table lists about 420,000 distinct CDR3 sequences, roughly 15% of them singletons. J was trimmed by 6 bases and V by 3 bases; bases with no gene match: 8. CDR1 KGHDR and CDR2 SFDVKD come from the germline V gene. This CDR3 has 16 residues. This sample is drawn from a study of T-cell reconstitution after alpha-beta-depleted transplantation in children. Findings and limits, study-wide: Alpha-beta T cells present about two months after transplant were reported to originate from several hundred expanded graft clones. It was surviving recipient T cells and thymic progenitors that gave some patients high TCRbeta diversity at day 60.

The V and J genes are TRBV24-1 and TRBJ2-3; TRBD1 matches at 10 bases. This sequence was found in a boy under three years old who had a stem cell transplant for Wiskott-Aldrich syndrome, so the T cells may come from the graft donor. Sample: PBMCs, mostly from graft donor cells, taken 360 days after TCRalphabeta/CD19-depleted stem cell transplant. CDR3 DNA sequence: TGTGCCACCAGTGATCCCCGGGACAGGGGTCGTGATACGCAGTATTTT. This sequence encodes CATSDPRDRGRDTQYF.